The 2 T cell receptor beta chains reported below all come from one sample, sequenced in a study of OX40 agonist ivuxolimab in advanced cancers. TCRdb's table, derived via immunoSEQ multiplex PCR, lists solely in-frame clones and lacks some. The table has tens of thousands of clones, 74% seen once. Sequenced here: CD4+ or CD8+ T cells sorted from blood, sampled in a trial of the OX40 agonist ivuxolimab. All receptors derive from an adult with an advanced solid tumor such as melanoma, head and neck, liver or kidney cancer.

V and J are TRBV5-1 and TRBJ1-2; D possibly corresponds to TRBD1 (5 bases). The CDR3 is 13 amino acids. Trimming stripped 0 bases from V and 8 bases from J, with 11 bases between. Germline assignment: CDR1 SGHRS and CDR2 YFSETQ. CDR3 DNA: TGCGCCAGCAGCTTGGAGGCAGGGACCGGCTACACCTTC. It translates to CASSLEAGTGYTF.

Worth noting for this clone: Other DNA sequences in the same sample also yield this CDR3. This chain uses TRBV5-6 with TRBJ2-2, with D possibly matching TRBD2 (6 bases). V was trimmed by 0 bases and J by 6 bases, leaving 6 bases between them. The CDR3 consists of 13 residues. Germline loops: CDR1 SGHDT, CDR2 YYEEEE. Here the CDR3 DNA reads TGTGCCAGCAGCTTGGGCGGGGCCGGGGAGCTGTTTTTT. Translation: CASSLGGAGELFF.